This is a list of T cell receptor beta chains from one sample in a study of vaccination effects on CD4 cells after COVID-19. TCRdb keeps only in-frame clones here, not all; method: immunoSEQ multiplex PCR. The data contain tens of thousands of clones, about 81% of them singletons. Antigens for these TCRs are unknown. The starting material was CD4+ T cells from PBMCs cultured with HCoV-229E spike peptides, obtained after COVID-19 vaccination. These TCRs come from a human donor who received a COVID-19 vaccine. Both conserved end residues are part of each CDR3. A D gene is named only where the DNA matches it firmly. The listing skips clone size in some rows; elsewhere it reads once, few, many or a size class.

d_call,v_call,j_call,clone_size,cdr3_aa,cdr3_nt
TRBD2,TRBV7-2,TRBJ2-3,.,CASSLRSGLAGSADTQYF,TGTGCCAGCAGCTTAAGGTCGGGACTAGCGGGGTCCGCAGATACGCAGTATTTT
.,TRBV7-9,TRBJ2-5,.,CASSLGAWGAQTQYF,TGTGCCAGCAGCTTAGGGGCCTGGGGGGCGCAGACCCAGTACTTC
.,TRBV12-5,TRBJ1-5,.,CASGGTYSNQPQHF,TGTGCTAGTGGGGGTACCTATAGCAATCAGCCCCAGCATTTT
TRBD1,TRBV24-1,TRBJ2-1,.,CATSSAPGTANYNEQFF,TGTGCCACCTCGAGCGCCCCGGGGACAGCTAACTACAATGAGCAGTTCTTC
.,TRBV24-1,TRBJ2-2,few,CATTAGITGELFF,TGTGCCACCACCGCGGGGATCACCGGGGAGCTGTTTTTT
.,TRBV24-1,TRBJ2-2,.,CATNQNTGELFF,TGTGCCACCAACCAGAACACCGGGGAGCTGTTTTTT
.,TRBV10-2,TRBJ1-2,.,CASSDGISGGLGGYTF,TGCGCCAGCAGTGACGGAATTTCTGGGGGGTTAGGTGGCTACACCTTC
.,TRBV18,TRBJ1-4,.,CASSPTGFNEKLFF,TGTGCCAGCTCCCCGACGGGTTTCAATGAAAAACTGTTTTTT
.,TRBV3-1/TRBV3-2,TRBJ2-5,.,CASSQGLLAQETQYF,TGTGCCAGCAGCCAAGGGTTACTAGCCCAAGAGACCCAGTACTTC
TRBD1,TRBV7-2,TRBJ1-2,once,CASSFRGSGYTF,TGTGCCAGCAGCTTCAGGGGGAGCGGCTACACCTTC
TRBD1,TRBV6-5,TRBJ2-5,.,CASTGRGLRETQYF,TGTGCCAGCACCGGCAGGGGGCTTCGGGAGACCCAGTACTTC
TRBD1,TRBV5-8,TRBJ2-2,.,CASRGQMANTGELFF,TGTGCCAGCAGGGGACAGATGGCGAACACCGGGGAGCTGTTTTTT
TRBD1,TRBV20-1,TRBJ1-1,.,CSINRGTEAFF,TGCTCCATCAACAGGGGTACTGAAGCTTTCTTT
.,TRBV9,TRBJ2-2,.,CASSVKTVGAGELFF,TGTGCCAGCAGCGTAAAGACGGTGGGGGCCGGGGAGCTGTTTTTT
.,TRBV5-1,TRBJ1-1,.,CASSLQGQGEAFF,TGCGCCAGCAGCTTGCAAGGGCAGGGTGAAGCTTTCTTT